The 3 T cell receptor beta chains below come from one sample, sequenced in a study of blood T cell repertoires in COVID-19 (dated by TCRdb to 2020 to 2022). Library construction relied on the immunoSEQ multiplex PCR assay. What TCRdb holds here is the immuneACCESS table cut down to in-frame rearrangements. Part of the clones is not present; checked against another copy, under half of the missing clones reflect an unresolved V gene, and the others are unexplained. Recorded for this sample are about 310,000 clones; over 75% of them occurred a single time. 1% of the sample is in the top ten clones. Sequenced sample: peripheral blood. The source of these receptors is a man aged 50-60 years with active or convalescent COVID-19.

The J gene is TRBJ1-3, the V gene TRBV28; no definite D call. CDR1 and CDR2 from the germline V gene are MDHEN and SYDVKM. This CDR3 spans 15 amino acids. The V end lost 2 bases, the J end lost 3 bases, and 11 bases lay between the germline ends. The CDR3 loop is CASSLDPGGGNTIYF. CDR3 DNA sequence: TGTGCCAGCAGTTTAGATCCGGGAGGTGGAAACACCATATATTTT.

This chain links TRBV11-2 with TRBJ2-3, with 7 positions matching TRBD1. Germline V gene sequence: CDR1 SGHAT, CDR2 FQNNGV. The CDR3 is 17 amino acids. V shed 5 bases and J 0 bases; nucleotides not matched to a gene: 11. The CDR3 here is CASSPGHRGPSTDTQYF. DNA of the CDR3: TGTGCCAGCAGCCCGGGACACAGGGGTCCAAGCACAGATACGCAGTATTTT.

This chain uses TRBV15 with TRBJ2-5, with D unclear. Germline values: CDR1 LNHNV, CDR2 YYDKDF (reference sequence). The CDR3 runs to 14 residues. V was clipped by 0 bases and J by 0 bases, with 5 bases between them. In DNA, the CDR3 is TGTGCCACCAGCAGAGACAGAAACCAAGAGACCCAGTACTTC. Its protein is CATSRDRNQETQYF.